Described below is a single T cell receptor beta chain sequence and its context. The record originates from a study of OX40 agonist ivuxolimab in advanced cancers. Generated by immunoSEQ multiplex PCR, the TCRdb table keeps only in-frame clones and is missing some. The profile shows tens of thousands of clones, less than 90% of them singletons. The sequencing used CD4+ or CD8+ T cells sorted from blood, collected in a trial of the OX40 agonist ivuxolimab. This receptor was obtained from an adult with an advanced solid tumor such as melanoma, head and neck, liver or kidney cancer.

CDR3 coding DNA: TGTGCCAGCAGCCCCGGGACAGTGAGCACAGATACGCAGTATTTT. As protein: CASSPGTVSTDTQYF. The chain has TRBV4-2 and TRBJ2-3, with 7 bases matching TRBD1. The germline CDR1 and CDR2 sequences are LGHNA and YNFKEQ. V lost 4 bases, J lost 0 bases, and 4 bases stayed unmatched. The CDR3 extends over 15 amino acids.